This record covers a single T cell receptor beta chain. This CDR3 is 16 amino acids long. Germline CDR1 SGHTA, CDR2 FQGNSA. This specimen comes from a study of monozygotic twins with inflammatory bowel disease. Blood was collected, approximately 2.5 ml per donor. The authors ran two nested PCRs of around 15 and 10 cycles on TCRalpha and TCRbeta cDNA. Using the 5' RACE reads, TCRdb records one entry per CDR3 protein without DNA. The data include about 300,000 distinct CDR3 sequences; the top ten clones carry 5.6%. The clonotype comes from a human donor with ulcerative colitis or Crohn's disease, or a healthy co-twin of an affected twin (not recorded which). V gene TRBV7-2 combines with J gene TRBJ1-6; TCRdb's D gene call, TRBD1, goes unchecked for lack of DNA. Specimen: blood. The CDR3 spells CASSAQRTGHNSPLHF.